This T cell receptor beta chain came from a study of neurological immune-mediated disorders (dated by TCRdb to between 2017 and 2020). Regarding the research as a whole: Among the roughly 34 multiple sclerosis patients, about 31 had relapsing-remitting MS and 3 had secondary progressive MS. Longitudinal samples, technical triplicates and paired sorted CD4+ and CD8+ T-cell subsets, alongside PBMC samples, were included among the approximately 98 TCR-beta libraries. Peripheral blood TCR-beta repertoires from HTLV-I-associated myelopathy (HAM/TSP) patients, multiple sclerosis patients and healthy controls were compared by UMI-based sequencing. The cohort included 68 subjects: about 15 with HAM/TSP, some 35 with multiple sclerosis, and some 20 healthy controls. Findings and caveats that apply to the study as a whole: The highest TCR clonal expansion was observed in HAM/TSP patients, whereas the lowest was observed in MS patients, even when compared with healthy controls. No association of the MS cluster with clinical or MRI features was observed, and the need for larger cohorts was stated by the authors. No identical CDR3 amino acid sequences were found to be shared among expanded clones across subjects, suggesting that TCR-beta repertoires were private in all groups. Repertoires from 18 of 34 MS patients were grouped by phylogenetic analysis into a cluster of related CDR3 sequences, suggesting a possible repertoire-level signature.

Libraries from unsorted PBMCs were made from 2 million PBMCs kept in RNAlater at -80 degrees C until RNA extraction. The multiple sclerosis patients were enrolled in a US clinical protocol that used magnetic resonance imaging to evaluate disease progression. Peripheral blood underwent Ficoll-Hypaque density gradient centrifugation to isolate PBMCs, which were then cryopreserved in liquid nitrogen. From its cysteine to its phenylalanine, the CDR3 spans 14 amino acids. Only CDR3 DNA remains: 42 bases, in frame from the first base. Per the germline V gene (reference sequence), DFQATT is the CDR1 and SNEGSKA is the CDR2. V is pruned by 5 bases and J by 6 bases, leaving 9 bases of the junction without a gene match. cDNA was synthesized by template-switch 5'RACE using a primer carrying a 10-nucleotide random unique molecular identifier by which each TCR transcript was tagged. Every sequencing run covered 15-18 subjects and yielded more than 180 million TCR-beta sequences. Total RNA was extracted with the RNeasy kit. The KAPA Real-time Library Amplification kit was used to amplify TCR-beta VDJ regions with primers for the TCR constant region and the 5'RACE anchor. Sample indexes and Illumina adaptors were added in a first PCR, and a second PCR then increased library yield. The roughly 650 bp TCR product was size-selected on a 2% E-gel SizeSelection system after Ampure bead purification. Before pooling, library quality was assessed on a Bioanalyzer, concentration was determined with Qubit, and library quantification was performed with the Kapa Library Quantification kit. Paired-end 2 x 150 bp sequencing of the libraries was performed on an Illumina HiSeq 2500. To increase sequence diversity, about 25-31% phiX was spiked into each library pool. From the authors' description of their analysis: The quality-filtered reads were processed with the UMI-based MiGEC pipeline, whose error correction step removed more than 80% of the raw TCR sequences. VDJ genes were aligned to IMGT germline references, and each clonotype was defined by a unique CDR3 amino acid sequence together with V-J genes. Clonal expansion, Shannon diversity and CDR3 relatedness were evaluated with VDJtools (CalcPairwiseDistances, ClusterSamples), while phylogenetic trees were built in CLCbio workbench. Expanded clones were defined as having at least 8 unique UMIs, based on coefficient-of-variation modelling across technical triplicates. The public reads were reanalyzed by TCRdb: fastp trimming at Q25, MiXCR alignment, in-frame beta chains only. When rows share a CDR3 protein, they turn into one entry using the most common DNA and genes. For this entry, the V and J calls and clone size follow TCRdb and not the study's own pipeline. This sample gives approximately 41,000 distinct CDR3 sequences in total; approximately 2.4% of them show up just once. The top ten clonotypes cover approximately 12% of the sample.

This clonotype was detected ten times or more. Its antigen specificity is not known. No per-base quality is available; no much larger clone lies one base away. The clonotype comes from a man younger than 45 with multiple sclerosis. In this chain, TRBV20-1 is recombined with TRBJ2-1; TRBD1 fits 8 bases in the junction. The sample was PBMCs. For the CDR3, the sequence is CSAPDRGRGNEQFF. The DNA is as follows: TGCAGTGCTCCAGACAGGGGTAGAGGCAATGAGCAGTTCTTC.